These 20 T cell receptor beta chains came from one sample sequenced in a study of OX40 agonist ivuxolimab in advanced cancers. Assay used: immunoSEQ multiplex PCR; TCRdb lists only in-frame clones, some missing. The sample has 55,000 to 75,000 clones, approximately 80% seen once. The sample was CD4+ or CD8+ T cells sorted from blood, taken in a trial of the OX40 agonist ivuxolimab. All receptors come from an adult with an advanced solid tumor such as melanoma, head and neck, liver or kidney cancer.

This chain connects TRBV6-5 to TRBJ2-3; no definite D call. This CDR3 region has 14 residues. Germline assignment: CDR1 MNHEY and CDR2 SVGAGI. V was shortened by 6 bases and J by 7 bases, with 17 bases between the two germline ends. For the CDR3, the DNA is TGTGCCAGCAGCCTCGGTGCCCTCGGGCATACGCAGTATTTT. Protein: CASSLGALGHTQYF.

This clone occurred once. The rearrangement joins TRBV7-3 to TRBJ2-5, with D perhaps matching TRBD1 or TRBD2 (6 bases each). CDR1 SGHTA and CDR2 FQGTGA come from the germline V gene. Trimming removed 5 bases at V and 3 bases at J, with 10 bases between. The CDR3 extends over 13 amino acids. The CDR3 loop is CASSRGAEETQYF. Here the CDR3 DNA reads TGTGCCAGCAGCAGGGGGGCCGAAGAGACCCAGTACTTC.

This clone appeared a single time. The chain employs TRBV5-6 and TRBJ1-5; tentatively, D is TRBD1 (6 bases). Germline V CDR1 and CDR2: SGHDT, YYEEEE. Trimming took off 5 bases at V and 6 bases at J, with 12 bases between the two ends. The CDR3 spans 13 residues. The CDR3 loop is CASSEGVGQPQHF. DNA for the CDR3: TGTGCCAGCAGTGAGGGGGTAGGTCAGCCCCAGCATTTT. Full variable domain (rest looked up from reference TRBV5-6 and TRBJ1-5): DAGVTQSPTHLIKTRGQQVTLRCSPKSGHDTVSWYQQALGQGPQFIFQYYEEEERQRGNFPDRFSGHQFPNYSSELNVNALLLGDSALYLCASSEGVGQPQHFGDGTRLSIL.

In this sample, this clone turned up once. The CDR3 spells CASSEDRTKGNQPQHF. CDR3 coding DNA: TGTGCCAGCAGTGAAGACCGCACTAAGGGCAATCAGCCCCAGCATTTT. The chain links TRBV6-1 to TRBJ1-5, with unresolved D. Germline CDR1 reads MNHNS; CDR2 reads SASEGT. The CDR3 extends over 16 amino acids. Trimming pared 1 base from V and 2 bases from J, leaving 12 bases between.

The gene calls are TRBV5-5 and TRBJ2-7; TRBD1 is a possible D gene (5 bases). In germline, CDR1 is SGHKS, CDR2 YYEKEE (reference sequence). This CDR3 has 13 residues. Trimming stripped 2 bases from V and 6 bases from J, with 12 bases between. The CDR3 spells CASSFRTPAEQYF. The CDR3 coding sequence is TGTGCCAGCAGCTTCCGGACACCGGCCGAGCAGTACTTC.

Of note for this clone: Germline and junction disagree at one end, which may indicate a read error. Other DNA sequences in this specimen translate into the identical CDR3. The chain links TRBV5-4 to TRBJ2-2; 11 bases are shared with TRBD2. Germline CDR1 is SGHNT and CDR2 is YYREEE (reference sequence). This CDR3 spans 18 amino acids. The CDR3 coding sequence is TGCGCCAGCAGCTCGGCATTCCTAGCGGGAGGGAACACCGGGGAGCTGTTTTTT. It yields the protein CASSSAFLAGGNTGELFF.

The CDR3 region is CASRLRTGTTLNTEAFF. The CDR3, as DNA: TGTGCCAGCAGGCTCCGGACAGGAACTACTCTGAACACTGAAGCTTTCTTT. The chain couples TRBV11-3 to TRBJ1-1; 7 bases are a match to TRBD1. V lost 6 bases, J lost 0 bases, and 13 bases stayed unmatched. Germline loops: CDR1 SGHNT, CDR2 YENEEA. The CDR3 extends over 17 amino acids.

The CDR3, as DNA: TGTGCCAGCAGTCCTTCAGGGGGCGGGAGGGCCTGGGGTGAGCAGTTCTTC. Its protein is CASSPSGGGRAWGEQFF. The genes are TRBV27 and TRBJ2-1; weak D call: TRBD2 (9 bases). The germline CDR1 and CDR2 sequences are MNHEY and SMNVEV (reference sequence). The CDR3 contains 17 residues. V lost 5 bases and J lost 9, with 26 bases in between.

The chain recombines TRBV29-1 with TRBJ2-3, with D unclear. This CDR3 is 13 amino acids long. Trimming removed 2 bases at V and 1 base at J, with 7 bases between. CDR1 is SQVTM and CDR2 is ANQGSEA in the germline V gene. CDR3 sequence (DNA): TGCAGCGTTGAACTAACGCGCACAGATACGCAGTATTTT. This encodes CSVELTRTDTQYF.

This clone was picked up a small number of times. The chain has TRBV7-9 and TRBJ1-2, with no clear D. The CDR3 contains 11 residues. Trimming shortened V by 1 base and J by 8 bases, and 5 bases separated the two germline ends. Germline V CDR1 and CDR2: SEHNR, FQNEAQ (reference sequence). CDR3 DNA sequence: TGTGCCAGCAGCTTAGGAGGCGGCTACACCTTC. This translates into CASSLGGGYTF.

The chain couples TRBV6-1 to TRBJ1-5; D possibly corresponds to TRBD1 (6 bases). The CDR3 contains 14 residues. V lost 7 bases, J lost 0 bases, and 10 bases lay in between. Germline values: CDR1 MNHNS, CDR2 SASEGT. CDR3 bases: TGTGCCAGCAATACAGGGAATAGCAATCAGCCCCAGCATTTT. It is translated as CASNTGNSNQPQHF.

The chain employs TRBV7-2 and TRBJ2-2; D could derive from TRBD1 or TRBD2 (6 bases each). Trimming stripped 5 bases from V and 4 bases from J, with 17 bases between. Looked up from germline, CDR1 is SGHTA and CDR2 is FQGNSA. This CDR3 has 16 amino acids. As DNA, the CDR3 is TGTGCCAGCAGCCCTCAGCAACCGGGGGCCACCGGGGAGCTGTTTTTT. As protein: CASSPQQPGATGELFF.

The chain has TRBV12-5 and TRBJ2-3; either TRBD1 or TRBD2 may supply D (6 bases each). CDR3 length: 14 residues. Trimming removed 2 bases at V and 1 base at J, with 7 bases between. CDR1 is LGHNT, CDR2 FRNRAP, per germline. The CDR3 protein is CASGLRGGTDTQYF. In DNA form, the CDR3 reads TGTGCTAGTGGTTTGAGGGGGGGCACAGATACGCAGTATTTT.

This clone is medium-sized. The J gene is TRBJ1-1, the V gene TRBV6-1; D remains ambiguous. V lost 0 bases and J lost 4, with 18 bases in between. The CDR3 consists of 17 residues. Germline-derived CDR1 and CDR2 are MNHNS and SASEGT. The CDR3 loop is CASSEAGPYTVITEAFF. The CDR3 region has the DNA TGTGCCAGCAGTGAAGCCGGCCCATATACAGTTATCACTGAAGCTTTCTTT.

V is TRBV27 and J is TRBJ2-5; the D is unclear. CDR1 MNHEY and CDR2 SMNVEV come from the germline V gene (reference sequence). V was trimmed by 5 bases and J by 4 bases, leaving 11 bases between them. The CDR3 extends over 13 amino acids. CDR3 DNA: TGTGCCAGCAGTCCCACGTCCGGAGAGACCCAGTACTTC. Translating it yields CASSPTSGETQYF.

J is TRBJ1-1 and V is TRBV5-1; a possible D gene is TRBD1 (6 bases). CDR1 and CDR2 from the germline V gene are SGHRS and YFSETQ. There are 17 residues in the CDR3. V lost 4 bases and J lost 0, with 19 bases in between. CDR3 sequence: CASSPLQGGTVNTEAFF. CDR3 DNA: TGCGCCAGCAGCCCCCTACAGGGTGGTACGGTGAACACTGAAGCTTTCTTT.

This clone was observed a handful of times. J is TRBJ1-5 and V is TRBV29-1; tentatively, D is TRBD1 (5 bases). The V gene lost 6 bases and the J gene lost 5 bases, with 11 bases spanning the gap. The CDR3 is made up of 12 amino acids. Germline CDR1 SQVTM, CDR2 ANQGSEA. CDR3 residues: CSVWDGDQPQHF. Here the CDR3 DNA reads TGCAGCGTCTGGGACGGCGATCAGCCCCAGCATTTT.

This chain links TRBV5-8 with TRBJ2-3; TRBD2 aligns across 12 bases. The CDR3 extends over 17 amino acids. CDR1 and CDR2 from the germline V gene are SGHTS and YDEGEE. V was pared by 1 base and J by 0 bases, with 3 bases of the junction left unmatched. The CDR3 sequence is CASSLLLAGGSTDTQYF. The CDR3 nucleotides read TGTGCCAGCAGCTTGTTACTAGCGGGAGGTAGCACAGATACGCAGTATTTT.

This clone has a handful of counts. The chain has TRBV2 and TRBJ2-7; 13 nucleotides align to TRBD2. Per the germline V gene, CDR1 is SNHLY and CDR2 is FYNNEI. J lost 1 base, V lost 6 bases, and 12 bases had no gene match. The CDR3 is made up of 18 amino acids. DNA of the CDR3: TGTGCCAGCAGCGAGAAATTACCGGGACTAGCGGGGTCCTACGAGCAGTACTTC. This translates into CASSEKLPGLAGSYEQYF.

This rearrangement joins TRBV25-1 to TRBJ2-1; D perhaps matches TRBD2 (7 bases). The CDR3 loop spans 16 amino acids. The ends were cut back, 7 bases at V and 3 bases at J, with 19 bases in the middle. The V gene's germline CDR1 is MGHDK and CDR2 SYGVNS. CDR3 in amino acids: CASNQGGGSYYNEQFF. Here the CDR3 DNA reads TGTGCCAGCAACCAAGGGGGGGGTTCATACTACAATGAGCAGTTCTTC.